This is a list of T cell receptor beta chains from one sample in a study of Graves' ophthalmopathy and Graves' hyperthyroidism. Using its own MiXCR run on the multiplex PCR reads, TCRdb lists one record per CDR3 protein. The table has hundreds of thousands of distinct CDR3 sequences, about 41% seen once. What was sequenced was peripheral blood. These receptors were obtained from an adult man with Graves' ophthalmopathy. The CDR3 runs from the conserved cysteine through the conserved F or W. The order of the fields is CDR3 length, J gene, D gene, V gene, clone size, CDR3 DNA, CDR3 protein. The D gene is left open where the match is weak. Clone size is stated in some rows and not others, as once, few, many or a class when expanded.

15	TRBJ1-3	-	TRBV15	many	TGTGCCACCAGCAGAGATGTGGGGAGGCAAAACACCATATATTTT	CATSRDVGRQNTIYF
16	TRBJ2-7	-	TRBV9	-	TGTGCCAGCAGCGAGGGAACTAGCAACACTCACTACGAGCAGTACTTC	CASSEGTSNTHYEQYF
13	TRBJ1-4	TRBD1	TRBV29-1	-	TGCAGCAGCCCAGGACAGGGGGGGGAAAAACTGTTTTTT	CSSPGQGGEKLFF
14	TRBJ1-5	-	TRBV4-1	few	TGCGCCAGCAGCCAACCTTCAGGGACGAAGCCCCAGCATTTT	CASSQPSGTKPQHF
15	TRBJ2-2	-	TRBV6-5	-	TGTGCCAGCAGTTACTCGATAGGGGTCACCGGGGAGCTGTTTTTT	CASSYSIGVTGELFF
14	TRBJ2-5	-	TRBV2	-	TGTGCCAGCAGTGAGGGGGCTAGCCGCGAGACCCAGTACTTC	CASSEGASRETQYF
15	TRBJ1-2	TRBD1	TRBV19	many	TGTGCCAGTAGCCAAATGACAGGGGCTAACTATGGCTACACCTTC	CASSQMTGANYGYTF
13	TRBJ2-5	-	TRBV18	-	TGTGCCAGCTCACCAGGGTTCCAAGAGACCCAGTACTTC	CASSPGFQETQYF
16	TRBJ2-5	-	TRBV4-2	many	TGTGCCAGCAGCCACGACAGTTCAACTCTCCAAGAGACCCAGTACTTC	CASSHDSSTLQETQYF
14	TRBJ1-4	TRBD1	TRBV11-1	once	TGTGCCAGCAGCCCCGGACAGGTTAATGAAAAACTGTTTTTT	CASSPGQVNEKLFF
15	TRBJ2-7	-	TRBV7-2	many	TGTGCCAGCAGCTTAGCTGGTCCGGGTTCCTACGAGCAGTACTTC	CASSLAGPGSYEQYF
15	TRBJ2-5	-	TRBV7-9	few	TGTGCCAGCAGCCAAGGTATGGGTGACCGGGAGACCCAGTACTTC	CASSQGMGDRETQYF
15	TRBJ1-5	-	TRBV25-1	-	TGTGCCAGCAGTGAATCGGGAGTGGGCGGTCAGCCCCAGCATTTT	CASSESGVGGQPQHF
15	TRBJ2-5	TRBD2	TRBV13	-	TGTGCCAGCAGCCCGGGCGGGACTATCCAAGGGACCCAGTACTTC	CASSPGGTIQGTQYF
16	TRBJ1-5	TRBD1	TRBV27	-	TGTGCCAGCAGTTTATGGGGGACAGGAGGCAATCAGCCCCAGCATTTT	CASSLWGTGGNQPQHF
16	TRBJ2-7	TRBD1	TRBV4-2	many	TGTGCCAGCAGCCAAGAGGAGGGACAGGGATCGTACGAGCAGTACTTC	CASSQEEGQGSYEQYF
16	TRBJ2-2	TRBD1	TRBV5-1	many	TGCGCCAGCAGCTCGCGCACAGGGGGCGGAACCGGGGAGCTGTTTTTT	CASSSRTGGGTGELFF
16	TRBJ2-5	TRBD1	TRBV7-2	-	TGTGCCAGCAGCGTCCTTGGGACAGTTCGCCAAGAGACCCAGTACTTC	CASSVLGTVRQETQYF
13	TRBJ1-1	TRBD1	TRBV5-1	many	TGCGCCAGCAGCCGACAGGGGACCACTGAAGCTTTCTTT	CASSRQGTTEAFF
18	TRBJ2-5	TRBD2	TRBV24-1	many	TGTGCCACCAGTGATTCGGGAATAGCGGGAGAGGTCCAAGAGACCCAGTACTTC	CATSDSGIAGEVQETQYF
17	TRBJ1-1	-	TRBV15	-	TGTGCCACCAGCAGCTCCCCGGGGGGCAGCGCGTACACTGAAGCTTTCTTT	CATSSSPGGSAYTEAFF
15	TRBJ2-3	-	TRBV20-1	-	TGCAGTGCTAGAGATCCCACGACGGACACAGATACGCAGTATTTT	CSARDPTTDTDTQYF
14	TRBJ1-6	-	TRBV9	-	TGTGCCAGCAGCGGCATAGGGTATAATTCACCCCTCCACTTT	CASSGIGYNSPLHF
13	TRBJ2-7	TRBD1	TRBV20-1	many	TGCAGTGCTGACAGGGTTGGGAGCTACGAGCAGTACTTC	CSADRVGSYEQYF
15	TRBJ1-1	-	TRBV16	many	TGTGCCAGCAGCCAATCGGCACAGAGAAACACTGAAGCTTTCTTT	CASSQSAQRNTEAFF
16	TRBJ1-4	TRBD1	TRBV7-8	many	TGTGCCAGCAGCTTAGCCTTGACAGGGAAAAATGAAAAACTGTTTTTT	CASSLALTGKNEKLFF
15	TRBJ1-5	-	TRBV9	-	TGTGCCAGCAGCGTAGGGGCTAGCGAGAAAGAGACCCAGCATTTT	CASSVGASEKETQHF
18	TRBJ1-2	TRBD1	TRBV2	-	TGTGCCAGCAGTGAACAGGACCTCTCCGGGACAGCTACTTATGGCTACACCTTC	CASSEQDLSGTATYGYTF
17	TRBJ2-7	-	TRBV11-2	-	TGTGCCAGCAGCTTCTCCATTCAGTGGGCGGGATCCTACGAGCAGTACTTC	CASSFSIQWAGSYEQYF
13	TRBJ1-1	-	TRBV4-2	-	TGTGCCAGCAGACAGGTCGAGAACACTGAAGCTTTCTTT	CASRQVENTEAFF
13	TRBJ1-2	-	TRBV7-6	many	TGTGCCAGCAGCCCAGGACAGTTCTATGGCTACACCTTC	CASSPGQFYGYTF
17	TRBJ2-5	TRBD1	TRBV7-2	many	TGTGCCAGCAGCGCACGCCGGGACAGGGACCCCCAAGAGACCCAGTACTTC	CASSARRDRDPQETQYF
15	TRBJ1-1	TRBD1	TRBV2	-	TGTGCCAGCAGTGAAGGACAGGGGGGGGACACTGAAGCTTTCTTT	CASSEGQGGDTEAFF
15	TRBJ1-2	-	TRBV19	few	TGTGCCACGGGGGGCAGGGACTCCAATAACTATGGCTACACCTTC	CATGGRDSNNYGYTF
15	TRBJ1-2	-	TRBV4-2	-	TGTGCCAGCAGCCAAGAGGGTGGGAAAACCTATGGCTACACCTTC	CASSQEGGKTYGYTF
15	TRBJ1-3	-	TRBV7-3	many	TGTGCCAGCAGCTCAGGATGGGGTCAAGGAAACACCATATATTTT	CASSSGWGQGNTIYF
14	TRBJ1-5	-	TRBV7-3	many	TGTGCCAACGGACAGAAGCCCGCAAATCAGCCCCAGCATTTT	CANGQKPANQPQHF
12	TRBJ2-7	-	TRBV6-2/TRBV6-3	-	TGTGCCAGCAGTTACTCCTACTACGAGCAGTACTTC	CASSYSYYEQYF
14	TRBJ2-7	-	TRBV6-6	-	TGTGCCAGCAGTGAAGCGCGGAGGGGCGGAGAGCAGTACTTC	CASSEARRGGEQYF
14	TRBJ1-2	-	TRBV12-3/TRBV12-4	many	TGTGCCAGCAGTTTATCGGGGGTTACGGATGGCTACACCTTC	CASSLSGVTDGYTF
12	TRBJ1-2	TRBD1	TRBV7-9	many	TGTGCCAGCAGCCCGGCCATCACAGGGGCCACCTTC	CASSPAITGATF
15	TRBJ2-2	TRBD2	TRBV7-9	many	TGTGCCAGCAGCTCGGGACTAGCGTCGGCCGGGGAGCTGTTTTTT	CASSSGLASAGELFF